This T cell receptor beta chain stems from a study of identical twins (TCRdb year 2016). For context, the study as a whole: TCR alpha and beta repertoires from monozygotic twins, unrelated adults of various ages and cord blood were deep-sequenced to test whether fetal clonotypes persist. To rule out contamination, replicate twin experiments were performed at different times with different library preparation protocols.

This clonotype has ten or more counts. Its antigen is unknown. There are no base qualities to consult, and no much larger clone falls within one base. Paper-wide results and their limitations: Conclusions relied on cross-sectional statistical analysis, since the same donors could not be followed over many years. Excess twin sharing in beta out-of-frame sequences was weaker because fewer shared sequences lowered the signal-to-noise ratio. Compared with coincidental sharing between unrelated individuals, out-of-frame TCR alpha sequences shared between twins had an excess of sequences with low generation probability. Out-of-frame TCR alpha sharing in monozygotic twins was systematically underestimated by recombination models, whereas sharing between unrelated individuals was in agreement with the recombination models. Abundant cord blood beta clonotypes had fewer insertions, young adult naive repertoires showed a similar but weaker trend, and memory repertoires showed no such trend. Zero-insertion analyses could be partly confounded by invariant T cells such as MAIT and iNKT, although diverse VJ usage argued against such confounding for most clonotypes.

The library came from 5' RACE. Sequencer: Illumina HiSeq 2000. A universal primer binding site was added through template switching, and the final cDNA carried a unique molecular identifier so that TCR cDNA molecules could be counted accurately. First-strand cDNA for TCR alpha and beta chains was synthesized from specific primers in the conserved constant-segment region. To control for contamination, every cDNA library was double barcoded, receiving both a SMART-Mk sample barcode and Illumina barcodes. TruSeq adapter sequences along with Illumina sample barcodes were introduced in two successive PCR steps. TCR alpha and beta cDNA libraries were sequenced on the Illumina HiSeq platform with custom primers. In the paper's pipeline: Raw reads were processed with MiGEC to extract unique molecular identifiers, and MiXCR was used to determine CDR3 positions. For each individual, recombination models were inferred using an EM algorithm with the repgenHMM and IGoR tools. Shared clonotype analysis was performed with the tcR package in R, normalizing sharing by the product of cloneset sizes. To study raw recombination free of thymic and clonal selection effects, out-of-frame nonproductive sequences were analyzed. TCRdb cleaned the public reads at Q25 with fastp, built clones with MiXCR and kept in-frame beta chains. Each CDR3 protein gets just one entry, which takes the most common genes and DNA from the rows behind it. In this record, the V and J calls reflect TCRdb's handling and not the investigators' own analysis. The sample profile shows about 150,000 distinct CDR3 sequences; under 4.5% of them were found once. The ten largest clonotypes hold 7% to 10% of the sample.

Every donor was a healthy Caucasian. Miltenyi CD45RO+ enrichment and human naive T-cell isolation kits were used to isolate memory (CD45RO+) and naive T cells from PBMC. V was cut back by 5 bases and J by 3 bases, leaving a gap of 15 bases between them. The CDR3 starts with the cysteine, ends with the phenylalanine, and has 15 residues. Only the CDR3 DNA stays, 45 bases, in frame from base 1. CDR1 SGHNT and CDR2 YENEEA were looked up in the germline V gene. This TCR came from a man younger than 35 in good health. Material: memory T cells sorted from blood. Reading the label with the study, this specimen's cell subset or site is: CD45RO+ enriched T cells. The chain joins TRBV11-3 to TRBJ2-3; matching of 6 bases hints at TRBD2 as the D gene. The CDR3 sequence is CASSPPGGLTDTQYF. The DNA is TGTGCCAGCAGCCCCCCCGGGGGTCTTACAGATACGCAGTATTTT. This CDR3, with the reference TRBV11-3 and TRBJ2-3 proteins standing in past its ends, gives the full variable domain EAGVVQSPRYKIIEKKQPVAFWCNPISGHNTLYWYLQNLGQGPELLIRYENEEAVDDSQLPKDRFSAERLKGVDSTLKIQPAELGDSAVYLCASSPPGGLTDTQYFGPGTRLTVL.